This T cell receptor beta chain is drawn from a study of cytomegalovirus exposure and HLA in healthy donors. General observations from the study: The authors listed approximately 160 TCR beta chains as cytomegalovirus-associated. Most TCR sequences proved rare, with some public TCRs found in many donors.

PCR amplification relied on 60 Vbeta primers (plus 13 Jbeta primers). Produced via immunoSEQ multiplex PCR; TCRdb's table is partial and in-frame only. The profile shows about 270,000 clones, approximately 70% of them singletons. As for this clone: Antigen specificity is unknown.

Donors were nominally healthy when sampled, though unrecorded immune exposures were likely. What was sequenced was PBMCs. This sequence was found in a female donor in good health and CMV-seronegative.

Here the CDR3 DNA reads TGTGCCAGCAAAGCAGGGAATCAGCCCCAGCATTTT. Its protein product is CASKAGNQPQHF. J is TRBJ1-5 and V is TRBV2, with TRBD1 as a possible D gene (5 bases). This CDR3 is built from 12 residues. V was trimmed by 7 bases and J by 4 bases, leaving 8 bases between them. Germline V CDR1 and CDR2: SNHLY, FYNNEI.